This TCR beta chain derives from a study of T cell repertoires in aging, cancer and after chemotherapy. Findings and limits, study-wide: In each cancer cohort, median generation probability increased across chemotherapy, suggesting thymic output rebounded. Untreated cancer patients had significantly lower blood TCR diversity than age-matched healthy donors. Immunological memory after chemotherapy cannot be judged from the repertoire data. Healthy donors lost TCR diversity with age mainly through richness, cancer patients through richness and evenness.

The CDR3 spans 14 residues. With 3 bases removed from V and 13 bases from J, the gap between germline ends came to 19 bases. Germline CDR1 reads LNHDA; CDR2 reads SQIVND (reference sequence). About this clonotype itself: The antigen is undetermined.

A mixed TRB-A/B primer pool amplified rearranged TRB by multiplex touch-down PCR. Each CDR3 protein gets one entry after TCRdb re-called the multiplex PCR reads with MiXCR. Seen here are about 3,000 distinct CDR3 sequences, 30% to 35% observed once, and the top ten hold 55% to 70%. Peripheral blood genomic DNA, not sorted cells or RNA, was the template. The clonotype was recovered from a human donor with a solid tumor. The V gene is TRBV19, the J gene TRBJ1-5, with D perhaps TRBD1 (5 bases). The source material was blood. The DNA for the CDR3 is TGTGCCAGTAGTATTCAAAGGGGTCTACAGCTTCAGCATTTT. It codes for CASSIQRGLQLQHF.